This is a list of T cell receptor beta chains from one sample in a study of OX40 agonist ivuxolimab in advanced cancers. The repertoire was sequenced with immunoSEQ multiplex PCR; TCRdb's copy has only in-frame clones and lacks some. The data show approximately 70,000 clones, almost 90% seen once. The material sequenced was CD4+ or CD8+ T cells sorted from blood, taken in a trial of the OX40 agonist ivuxolimab. Source of these receptors: an adult with an advanced solid tumor such as melanoma, head and neck, liver or kidney cancer. Both conserved end residues are trimmed from each CDR3. Each record gives: clone size, J gene, V gene, CDR3 protein. The size entry is marked missing in some rows and otherwise reads once, few, many or a size class.

>once|TRBJ2-3|TRBV6-6
ASSSPSGGTDTQY
>NA|TRBJ2-3|TRBV7-3
ASSLVGDSTDTQY
>NA|TRBJ2-7|TRBV6-1
ASREGGGGFVQY
>NA|TRBJ1-6|TRBV6-5
ASSYAGRANSPLH
>once|TRBJ2-1|TRBV9
ASSTRQGSSYNEQF
>NA|TRBJ2-7|TRBV13
ASSYTGQGRTYEQY
>few|TRBJ2-6|TRBV5-1
ASSFDPPGQGPVAGANVLT
>NA|TRBJ1-2|TRBV7-3
ASSQLEGYGYT
>NA|TRBJ1-1|TRBV5-1
ASSLYQNTEAF
>NA|TRBJ1-5|TRBV28
ASRTSDRGRQPQH
>NA|TRBJ2-1|TRBV5-1
ASSLTTNEQF
>NA|TRBJ2-2|TRBV29-1
SGRTSGSAGELF
>NA|TRBJ1-3|TRBV7-2
ASSPRRISGNTIY
>NA|TRBJ2-2|TRBV5-1
ASSPTGVNTGELF
>NA|TRBJ1-5|TRBV28
ASSLLGQGNQPQH
>NA|TRBJ2-4|TRBV5-1
ASSLGGGVANIQY
>NA|TRBJ1-5|TRBV2
ASSGFGSNQPQH
>NA|TRBJ2-7|TRBV11-2
ASSAYREGNEQY
>NA|TRBJ2-2|TRBV2
ASSIQGGTNTGELF
>once|TRBJ2-1|TRBV2
ASSQTSRGHNEQF
>NA|TRBJ2-2|TRBV9
ASRQLAGGDLANTGELF
>once|TRBJ1-5|TRBV2
ASEGGVNQPQH
>NA|TRBJ2-1|TRBV7-8
ASSPSEGIMASRVEQF
>NA|TRBJ2-7|TRBV5-1
ASSLALTDRSLREQY
>NA|TRBJ2-1|TRBV5-1
ASSLAWQALSYNEQF
>NA|TRBJ1-6|TRBV6-5
ASRSTGVNNSPLH
>NA|TRBJ1-2|TRBV19
ASSTDSNYGYT
>NA|TRBJ2-1|TRBV18
ASSRGQGSYNEQF
>once|TRBJ1-6|TRBV10-3
AISDRENSPLH
>NA|TRBJ2-7|TRBV28
ASSSDRLISYEQY
>NA|TRBJ1-2|TRBV4-3
ASSQGAKTGYGYT
>few|TRBJ1-3|TRBV6-5
ATERGTGNTIY
>NA|TRBJ2-1|TRBV27
AIRGTSRTEQF
>NA|TRBJ2-7|TRBV28
ASRLTQTSGSYEQY
>NA|TRBJ2-7|TRBV6-5
ASSRLAGVEQY
>NA|TRBJ1-2|TRBV18
ASSPPTGSGGYT
>NA|TRBJ2-2|TRBV6-5
ASSRQEPNTGELF
>NA|TRBJ1-1|TRBV6-1
ASKEPNTEAF
>NA|TRBJ2-5|TRBV11-2
ASSLDFASGGETQY
>NA|TRBJ1-5|TRBV4-3
ASSQHRDQPQH
>NA|TRBJ2-5|TRBV4-3
ASSRGGGETQY
>once|TRBJ1-2|TRBV19
ASSTGGAPYGYT
>NA|TRBJ1-1|TRBV6-1
ASRGSDRYEAF
>medium-sized|TRBJ1-1|TRBV4-1
ASSQHWGDTEAF
>NA|TRBJ1-6|TRBV18
ASSRTGRGQNNSPLH
>NA|TRBJ2-5|TRBV5-4
ASSATLGGGETQY